A selection of T cell receptor beta chains follows, all from one sample in a study of shared clonotypes between healthy human individuals. Profiling relied on immunoSEQ multiplex PCR, and the TCRdb table lists in-frame clones only, not all of them. Among 300,000 or so clones listed, over 65% were seen once. Sequenced material: memory CD4+ T cells sorted from blood. The source is a man aged 25-45 years in good health. The CDR3 runs from the conserved cysteine through the conserved F or W. The D gene is left open where the match is weak. Only some rows state a clone size, as once, few, many or a class for expanded clones.

d_gene: .; v_gene: TRBV7-6; abundance: .; j_gene: TRBJ1-3; CDR3nt: TGTGCCAGCAGCTTATTTCAGGGAGTCTCTGGAAACACCATATATTTT; CDR3aa: CASSLFQGVSGNTIYF
d_gene: .; v_gene: TRBV30; abundance: .; j_gene: TRBJ2-3; CDR3nt: TGTGCGACAAAACGGGGGGCGGGAGTGACAGATACGCAGTATTTT; CDR3aa: CATKRGAGVTDTQYF
d_gene: TRBD1; v_gene: TRBV5-1; abundance: few; j_gene: TRBJ2-3; CDR3nt: TGCGCCAGCAGCCAGGGGGACCCCCGCACAGATACGCAGTATTTT; CDR3aa: CASSQGDPRTDTQYF
d_gene: TRBD1; v_gene: TRBV6-6; abundance: .; j_gene: TRBJ1-1; CDR3nt: TGTGCCAGCAGTCGCCTGGGACAGGACACTGAAGCTTTCTTT; CDR3aa: CASSRLGQDTEAFF
d_gene: TRBD2; v_gene: TRBV7-9; abundance: .; j_gene: TRBJ2-7; CDR3nt: TGTGCCAGCAGCTTGAGACTAGCAATCAACGAGCAGTACTTC; CDR3aa: CASSLRLAINEQYF
d_gene: .; v_gene: TRBV11-2; abundance: .; j_gene: TRBJ2-7; CDR3nt: TGTGCCAGCAGCTTAATATCGCAGGGGTCGCAGTACTTC; CDR3aa: CASSLISQGSQYF
d_gene: .; v_gene: TRBV4-3; abundance: few; j_gene: TRBJ1-2; CDR3nt: TGCGCCAGCAGCCAAGATTTCGGCGGGTTAAACTATGGCTACACCTTC; CDR3aa: CASSQDFGGLNYGYTF
d_gene: .; v_gene: TRBV4-1; abundance: few; j_gene: TRBJ2-7; CDR3nt: TGCGCCAGCAGTTCCGGACGGGTTGGAATCGACGAGCAGTACTTC; CDR3aa: CASSSGRVGIDEQYF
d_gene: .; v_gene: TRBV27; abundance: .; j_gene: TRBJ2-1; CDR3nt: TGTGCCAGCAGTTTATATCTGGGCGCCGCAGGGTACAATGAGCAGTTCTTC; CDR3aa: CASSLYLGAAGYNEQFF
d_gene: .; v_gene: TRBV27; abundance: few; j_gene: TRBJ1-2; CDR3nt: TGTGCCAGCAGTTTTCGGCAGGGCCCCTTTTATGGCTACACCTTC; CDR3aa: CASSFRQGPFYGYTF
d_gene: .; v_gene: TRBV2; abundance: .; j_gene: TRBJ1-1; CDR3nt: TGTGCCAGCAGTACCGAGAGGACTGAAGCTTTCTTT; CDR3aa: CASSTERTEAFF
d_gene: .; v_gene: TRBV7-6; abundance: .; j_gene: TRBJ2-5; CDR3nt: TGTGCCAGCAGCTTACAGGGGAGGGCCCAGGAGACCCAGTACTTC; CDR3aa: CASSLQGRAQETQYF
d_gene: .; v_gene: TRBV7-2; abundance: .; j_gene: TRBJ1-3; CDR3nt: TGTGCCAGCAGCCCAGTGGTAGGACTCCCTTCTGGAAACACCATATATTTT; CDR3aa: CASSPVVGLPSGNTIYF
d_gene: TRBD1; v_gene: TRBV27; abundance: .; j_gene: TRBJ1-4; CDR3nt: TGTGCCAGCAGTTCGGCCGGGACAGGGTCTAATGAAAAACTGTTTTTT; CDR3aa: CASSSAGTGSNEKLFF
d_gene: .; v_gene: TRBV28; abundance: .; j_gene: TRBJ1-1; CDR3nt: TGTGCCAGCAGTTCATCCGGGGGCGGACGTACCGAAGCTTTCTTT; CDR3aa: CASSSSGGGRTEAFF